The T cell receptor (beta chain) under discussion was sequenced for a study of monozygotic twins with cystic fibrosis. Findings of the study overall: No link emerged between shared CDR3 counts and age, concordance or severity. In 13 of 16 pairs, V gene usage was closest to the co-twin's.

The V end lost 4 bases, the J end lost 2 bases, and 6 bases lay between the germline ends. The CDR3 is 12 residues long. CDR1 and CDR2 from the germline V gene are SGDLS and YYNGEE. About this clone itself: The antigen is undetermined.

The method was immunoSEQ multiplex PCR; TCRdb's version includes in-frame clones alone and lacks a portion of them. The sample has 8,000 to 10,000 clones; 98% to 99% are singletons. The clonotype comes from a girl aged 2 to 10 with cystic fibrosis. The genes are TRBV9 and TRBJ1-2; no firm D call. The sample comprised blood. CDR3 in amino acids: CASSRGNYGYTF. CDR3 nucleotides: TGTGCCAGCAGCCGAGGGAACTATGGCTACACCTTC.